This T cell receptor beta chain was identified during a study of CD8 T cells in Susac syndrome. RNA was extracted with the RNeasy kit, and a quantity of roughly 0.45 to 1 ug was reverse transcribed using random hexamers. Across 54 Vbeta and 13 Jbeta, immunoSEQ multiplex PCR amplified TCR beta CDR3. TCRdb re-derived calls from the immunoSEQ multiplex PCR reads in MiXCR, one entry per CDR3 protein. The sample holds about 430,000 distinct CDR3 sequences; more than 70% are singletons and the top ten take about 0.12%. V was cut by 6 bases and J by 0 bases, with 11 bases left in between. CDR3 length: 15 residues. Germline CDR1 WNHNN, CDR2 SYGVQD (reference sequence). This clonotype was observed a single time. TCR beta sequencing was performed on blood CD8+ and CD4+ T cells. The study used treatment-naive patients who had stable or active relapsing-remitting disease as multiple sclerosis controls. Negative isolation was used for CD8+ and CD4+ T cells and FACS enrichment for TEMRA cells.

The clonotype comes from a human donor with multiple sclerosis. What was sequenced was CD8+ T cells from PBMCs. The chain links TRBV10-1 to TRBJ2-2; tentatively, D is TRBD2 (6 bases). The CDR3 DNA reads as TGCGCCAGCAGCGCGGGGATTTCGAACACCGGGGAGCTGTTTTTT. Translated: CASSAGISNTGELFF.